This T cell receptor (beta chain) was profiled in a study of beta chain features in type 1 diabetes. General study findings and limits: Among all four CD4+ subsets, Type 1 diabetes patients had TCRB CDR3s that were moderately but significantly shorter.

Worth noting for this clone: The target antigen is unknown. Other DNA sequences in the sample encode the same CDR3.

The investigators reverse transcribed all of the isolated RNA, so they sequenced expressed TCRB transcripts. Generated by immunoSEQ multiplex PCR, the TCRdb table keeps only in-frame clones and is missing some. The sample lists 100,000 to 150,000 clones; around 10% were seen once. From germline, CDR1 is SGHTA and CDR2 FQGNSA. Trimming cost V 1 base and J 1 base, with 8 bases left between them. The CDR3 covers 14 residues. This rearrangement joins TRBV7-2 to TRBJ2-7; weak D call: TRBD2 (6 bases). The sequenced sample was central memory CD4+ T cells from blood. The origin of this receptor is a man aged 30 to 39 with type 1 diabetes. Here the CDR3 DNA reads TGTGCCAGCAGCTTAGGGCGGGGATCCTACGAGCAGTACTTC. Translating it yields CASSLGRGSYEQYF.